Sequencing of this T cell receptor (beta chain) was carried out in a study of radiotherapy plus CTLA-4 blockade in lung cancer. Study observations and caveats: Some TCR clones had been derived from tumors. These clones expanded in peripheral blood after radiotherapy plus ipilimumab. Reportedly, early blood T cell clone dynamics best predicted response, with interferon-beta.

As concerns this clone: The antigen is undetermined.

CDR1 SQVTM and CDR2 ANQGSEA come from the germline V gene. This CDR3 contains 13 residues. V trimming: 3 bases; J trimming: 1 base; junction bases outside the gene matches: 0. CTLA-4 blockade using ipilimumab, together with focal radiation, was received by patients with chemo-refractory metastatic non-small-cell lung cancer. The protocol was immunoSEQ multiplex PCR, while the TCRdb copy is restricted to in-frame clones and leaves out a portion. The sample contains under 110,000 clones, under 90% of which appear only once. The clonotype comes from a human donor with non-small cell lung cancer that progressed on radiotherapy plus ipilimumab. Some clones in this sample may be carry-over from other donors' samples. The sample here was peripheral blood, taken from a patient treated with radiotherapy plus ipilimumab. The gene calls are TRBV29-1 and TRBJ2-3; TRBD2 aligns across 8 bases. In nucleotides, the CDR3 is TGCAGCGTTGAGACTAGCGGCACAGATACGCAGTATTTT. This gives the protein CSVETSGTDTQYF.